The rows below give T cell receptor beta chains drawn from one sample of a study of T cell responses to AZD1222 COVID-19 vaccine. Profiled with immunoSEQ multiplex PCR; TCRdb holds only in-frame clones, not every one. The sample lists roughly 140,000 clones; more than 85% were seen once. Source: peripheral blood, taken 28 days after the second AZD1222 dose. The receptors shown here come from an adult who received the AZD1222 COVID-19 vaccine. CDR3s include the opening cysteine and the closing phenylalanine or tryptophan. D genes are given only for firm matches. Clone size is stated in some rows and not others, as once, few, many or a class when expanded.

CASSSLKTSGIKAGELFF | TGTGCCAGCAGTTCCCTGAAGACTAGCGGGATTAAAGCCGGGGAGCTGTTTTTT | TRBJ2-2 | TRBV27 | TRBD2 | .
CASSQDRATWEAFF | TGCGCCAGCAGCCAAGACAGGGCGACCTGGGAAGCTTTCTTT | TRBJ1-1 | TRBV4-3 | . | .
CARGWKRSPHEQYF | TGTGCCAGAGGGTGGAAGCGGAGCCCCCACGAGCAGTACTTC | TRBJ2-7 | TRBV6-5 | . | .
CATSRGQGSEAFF | TGTGCCACCAGCAGGGGACAGGGCTCTGAAGCTTTCTTT | TRBJ1-1 | TRBV15 | TRBD1 | .
CASSFRPWDYGYTF | TGTGCCAGCAGTTTTCGTCCATGGGACTATGGCTACACCTTC | TRBJ1-2 | TRBV28 | . | .
CASSFGIAGAPYNEQFF | TGCGCCAGCAGCTTCGGAATAGCGGGAGCCCCCTACAATGAGCAGTTCTTC | TRBJ2-1 | TRBV5-1 | TRBD2 | .
CASSETTLSYEQYF | TGCGCCAGCAGTGAAACCACGCTCTCCTACGAGCAGTACTTC | TRBJ2-7 | TRBV10-2 | . | once
CASSLDQIRTAPILYGYTF | TGTGCCAGCAGCTTAGACCAAATAAGGACGGCGCCCATCCTTTATGGCTACACCTTC | TRBJ1-2 | TRBV7-9 | . | .
CAWTPGTFIYGYTF | TGTGCCTGGACTCCCGGGACGTTTATCTATGGCTACACCTTC | TRBJ1-2 | TRBV30 | . | .
CASSLGTGHYGYTF | TGTGCCAGCAGCTTGGGGACAGGCCACTATGGCTACACCTTC | TRBJ1-2 | TRBV5-4 | TRBD1 | .
CASSVGPRQYNEQFF | TGTGCCAGCAGCGTAGGCCCAAGACAGTACAATGAGCAGTTCTTC | TRBJ2-1 | TRBV9 | . | .
CASSQADRGGTEAFF | TGCGCCAGCAGCCAAGCGGACAGGGGGGGGACTGAAGCTTTCTTT | TRBJ1-1 | TRBV4-1 | TRBD1 | .
CASSLAGTRGFGELFF | TGTGCCAGCAGCTTGGCCGGGACCCGCGGGTTCGGGGAGCTGTTTTTT | TRBJ2-2 | TRBV5-4 | . | .
CASSPARRTGAEGYF | TGTGCCAGCAGCCCTGCGAGGCGGACAGGGGCGGAAGGCTACTTC | TRBJ2-5 | TRBV7-2 | TRBD1 | once
CASSSATANTGELFF | TGTGCCAGCAGTTCGGCGACTGCGAACACCGGGGAGCTGTTTTTT | TRBJ2-2 | TRBV28 | . | .
CSVEGRPYEQYF | TGCAGCGTTGAAGGCAGGCCCTACGAGCAGTACTTC | TRBJ2-7 | TRBV29-1 | . | .
CASSLGETGWKNIQYF | TGTGCCAGCAGCTTAGGGGAGACAGGGTGGAAAAACATTCAGTACTTC | TRBJ2-4 | TRBV7-4 | TRBD1 | .
CASSLGISLNYGYTF | TGTGCCAGCAGCTTAGGTATCAGTCTTAACTATGGCTACACCTTC | TRBJ1-2 | TRBV7-2 | . | .
CASSLSSRASGRVYNEQFF | TGTGCCAGCAGCTTGAGTTCGCGGGCTAGCGGGAGGGTATACAATGAGCAGTTCTTC | TRBJ2-1 | TRBV7-9 | TRBD2 | .
CASQDRTITYEQYF | TGTGCCAGCCAGGACAGGACCATTACCTACGAGCAGTACTTC | TRBJ2-7 | TRBV6-5 | TRBD1 | .
CASSYSYLADYEQYF | TGTGCCAGCAGTTACTCGTATTTGGCCGACTACGAGCAGTACTTC | TRBJ2-7 | TRBV6-5 | . | once
CASSQDISQPQHF | TGTGCCAGCAGCCAAGACATCAGCCAGCCCCAGCATTTT | TRBJ1-5 | TRBV3-1/TRBV3-2 | . | .
CASSVEGGTQHF | TGTGCCAGCAGCGTAGAAGGAGGCACCCAGCATTTT | TRBJ1-5 | TRBV9 | . | .
CASSPAGGGSVADTQYF | TGTGCCAGCAGCCCAGCGGGAGGGGGTAGTGTCGCAGATACGCAGTATTTT | TRBJ2-3 | TRBV9 | TRBD2 | .
CASSRRTGYNTGELFF | TGTGCCAGCAGCCGAAGGACAGGCTATAACACCGGGGAGCTGTTTTTT | TRBJ2-2 | TRBV7-9 | TRBD1 | .
CASSHRQGRDAPNTEAFF | TGTGCCAGCAGCCATCGTCAAGGCAGGGACGCCCCGAACACTGAAGCTTTCTTT | TRBJ1-1 | TRBV14 | . | .
CASSMPGLPGPYEQYF | TGTGCCAGCAGCATGCCGGGATTACCAGGCCCCTACGAGCAGTACTTC | TRBJ2-7 | TRBV7-6 | . | .
CASSPGSDTIYF | TGTGCCAGCAGTCCAGGGTCGGACACCATATATTTT | TRBJ1-3 | TRBV12-3/TRBV12-4 | . | .
CASSLDGRVNSPLHF | TGTGCCAGCAGCTTAGATGGGAGAGTTAATTCACCCCTCCACTTT | TRBJ1-6 | TRBV7-6 | . | .
CASSQVQGGYGYTF | TGTGCCAGCAGCCAAGTCCAGGGTGGCTATGGCTACACCTTC | TRBJ1-2 | TRBV3-1/TRBV3-2 | . | .
CSVEKDRGGAYGYTF | TGCAGCGTTGAAAAGGACAGGGGGGGAGCTTATGGCTACACCTTC | TRBJ1-2 | TRBV29-1 | TRBD1 | .
CASRPGLNNEKLFF | TGTGCCAGCAGACCCGGACTGAATAATGAAAAACTGTTTTTT | TRBJ1-4 | TRBV6-5 | . | .
CATGGLAGEGGELFF | TGTGCCACCGGGGGACTAGCGGGAGAAGGTGGGGAGCTGTTTTTT | TRBJ2-2 | TRBV24-1 | TRBD2 | .
CASGYEQYF | TGCGCCAGTGGTTACGAGCAGTACTTC | TRBJ2-7 | TRBV10-2 | . | .
CASSLELAGDMGDTQYF | TGTGCCAGCAGCTTGGAGCTAGCGGGAGATATGGGGGATACGCAGTATTTT | TRBJ2-3 | TRBV5-8 | TRBD2 | .
CASSQGQGDYEQYF | TGTGCCAGCAGCCAGGGGCAGGGGGACTACGAGCAGTACTTC | TRBJ2-7 | TRBV3-1/TRBV3-2 | TRBD1 | .
CAIGGIPQREHDGYTF | TGTGCCATCGGTGGCATCCCACAGAGGGAGCACGATGGCTACACCTTC | TRBJ1-2 | TRBV6-8 | . | .